This passage covers 14 T cell receptor beta chains from one sample sequenced in a study of a mutant IDH1 vaccine in newly diagnosed glioma (dated by TCRdb to the early 2020s). Library construction relied on the immunoSEQ multiplex PCR assay. TCRdb re-hosts the immuneACCESS table, in-frame sequences only. Its copies lack some clones; in the studies checked, an unresolved V gene accounts for under half of them, and the cause for the rest is not known. A total of 60,000 or so clones appear in this sample, approximately 81% of them only once. The ten largest clones add up to around 4% of the sample. No antigens are known for them. The time point label on this specimen signifies: week 35, safety follow-up. Each vaccine dose was 300 ug of a 20-mer mutant IDH1 peptide in Montanide, given subcutaneously with topical imiquimod. The input for sequencing was PBMCs, taken from a glioma patient whose treatment included an IDH1 peptide vaccine. These receptor sequences come from a man aged 30-40 years with glioma.

This clone was detected only once. The J gene is TRBJ2-7, the V gene TRBV15, with 12 bases matching TRBD1. The CDR3 totals 15 residues. The ends lost 1 base at V and 5 bases at J; junction bases unmatched: 3. Germline V lookup: CDR1 LNHNV, CDR2 YYDKDF (reference sequence). The CDR3 nucleotides read TGTGCCACCAGCAGAGCCGGGACAGGGGGCGACGAGCAGTACTTC. It is translated as CATSRAGTGGDEQYF.

Comments on this clone: The same CDR3 is also encoded by other DNA sequences in this sample. V is TRBV6-5 and J is TRBJ2-7; no reliable D call. The length of the CDR3 is 13 residues. Germline-derived CDR1 and CDR2 are MNHEY and SVGAGI. The V gene lost 6 bases and the J gene lost 2 bases, with 11 bases spanning the gap. CDR3 DNA: TGTGCCAGCAGAGGTCCCATGGCCTACGAGCAGTACTTC. It is translated as CASRGPMAYEQYF.

This clone is a singleton in its sample. This CDR3 is CASSEPFPITGGAPFGANVLTF. The DNA of the CDR3 is TGCGCCAGCAGTGAGCCCTTCCCTATTACAGGGGGCGCGCCCTTTGGGGCCAACGTCCTGACTTTC. The chain employs TRBV10-2 and TRBJ2-6; 9 bases are a match to TRBD1. The CDR3 loop spans 22 amino acids. Germline CDR1 reads WSHSY; CDR2 reads SAAADI. Trimming took 2 bases from V and 3 from J; bases not matched to a gene: 20.

The chain employs TRBV2 and TRBJ2-7, with 11 bases identical to TRBD1. Germline CDR1 is SNHLY and CDR2 is FYNNEI. V trimming: 5 bases; J trimming: 3 bases; junction bases outside the gene matches: 3. The CDR3 has 14 amino acids. The CDR3 is CASSSGTGGYEQYF. The DNA of the CDR3 is TGTGCCAGCAGTTCCGGGACAGGGGGCTACGAGCAGTACTTC.

The V and J genes are TRBV4-1 and TRBJ2-5, with 12 bases identical to TRBD2. CDR1 and CDR2 (germline): MGHRA, YSYEKL. Trimming at V came to 0 bases and at J to 5 bases, leaving 4 bases not matched to a gene. This CDR3 has 16 amino acids. CDR3 sequence: CASSQDRTSGGETQYF. CDR3 in DNA: TGCGCCAGCAGCCAAGATCGCACTAGCGGGGGGGAGACCCAGTACTTC.

The chain combines TRBV19 with TRBJ1-5, with a possible D match to TRBD1 (5 bases). V lost 4 bases to trimming and J lost 3 bases, with 10 bases between them. Germline V gene sequence: CDR1 LNHDA, CDR2 SQIVND (reference sequence). The CDR3 covers 14 residues. The CDR3 coding sequence is TGTGCCAGTAGTACTCAGGGCTCCAATCAGCCCCAGCATTTT. Protein sequence: CASSTQGSNQPQHF.

The rearrangement uses TRBV7-2 and TRBJ1-4, with TRBD1 as a possible D gene (6 bases). Deletions cut 6 bases from V and 10 bases from J, with 24 bases between. Germline V gene sequence: CDR1 SGHTA, CDR2 FQGNSA. The CDR3 runs 16 residues. CDR3 DNA: TGTGCCAGCAGTCGTGGACAAAGGGGGAAGGGCGGAAAACTGTTTTTT. Its protein product is CASSRGQRGKGGKLFF.

The chain combines TRBV5-4 with TRBJ2-6; perhaps D is TRBD1 or TRBD2 (6 bases each). V gave up 4 bases and J gave up 0 bases, with 8 bases separating them. The CDR3 has 15 amino acids. Germline CDR1 SGHNT, CDR2 YYREEE (reference sequence). The CDR3 protein is CASSGGGSGANVLTF. CDR3 DNA: TGTGCCAGCAGCGGAGGGGGCTCTGGGGCCAACGTCCTGACTTTC. The whole variable domain, remainder taken from reference TRBV5-4 and TRBJ2-6, is ETGVTQSPTHLIKTRGQQVTLRCSSQSGHNTVSWYQQALGQGPQFIFQYYREEENGRGNFPPRFSGLQFPNYSSELNVNALELDDSALYLCASSGGGSGANVLTFGAGSRLTVL.

This chain links TRBV7-8 with TRBJ1-5; 10 nucleotides match TRBD1. Germline V gene data show CDR1 as SGHVS and CDR2 as FQNEAQ. This CDR3 has 17 residues. V shed 2 bases and J 5 bases; nucleotides not matched to a gene: 9. The DNA for the CDR3 is TGTGCCAGCAGCTTATGGTCGAGACAGGGGGCGGATCAGCCCCAGCATTTT. Translated, it gives CASSLWSRQGADQPQHF.

This sequence joins TRBV27 and TRBJ1-1; D gene uncertain. Trimming shortened V by 6 bases and J by 6 bases, and 17 bases separated the two germline ends. Germline V gene lookup returns CDR1 MNHEY and CDR2 SMNVEV (reference sequence). This CDR3 contains 14 residues. The CDR3 sequence is CASRYRPIAAEAFF. The CDR3 coding sequence is TGTGCCAGCAGATATCGACCGATTGCGGCTGAAGCTTTCTTT.

This clone has a single count. V is TRBV19 and J is TRBJ2-7; D not resolved. The ends were cut back, 5 bases at V and 2 bases at J, with 25 bases in the middle. Germline V lookup: CDR1 LNHDA, CDR2 SQIVND (reference sequence). CDR3 size: 18 residues. This CDR3 reads CASSALYKLGKDAYEQYF. CDR3 nucleotide sequence: TGTGCCAGTAGTGCGCTCTACAAACTGGGGAAGGATGCCTACGAGCAGTACTTC.

This rearrangement joins TRBV27 to TRBJ1-2; D may be TRBD1 (6 bases). CDR3 length: 14 amino acids. Germline V lookup: CDR1 MNHEY, CDR2 SMNVEV (reference sequence). V was clipped by 6 bases and J by 0 bases, with 11 bases between them. The CDR3 DNA follows: TGTGCCAGCAGGGGGGACACTTCTAACTATGGCTACACCTTC. Translation: CASRGDTSNYGYTF.

The V gene is TRBV4-1, the J gene TRBJ2-4; a possible D gene is TRBD2 (6 bases). Trimming took 0 bases from V and 9 from J, leaving 15 bases between them. The CDR3 extends over 15 amino acids. CDR1 is MGHRA and CDR2 is YSYEKL in the germline V gene. The CDR3 is CASSQETAFGGIQYF. CDR3 DNA: TGCGCCAGCAGCCAAGAGACGGCTTTCGGGGGCATTCAGTACTTC.

Written as DNA, the CDR3 is TGTGCCAGCAGCGCACCCCTCGGGCTTCCCAATAGGGAGCTGTTTTTT. Translated, it gives CASSAPLGLPNRELFF. The rearrangement joins TRBV7-2 to TRBJ2-2; D remains unclear. The germline gives CDR1 SGHTA, CDR2 FQGNSA. This CDR3 has 16 residues. V was trimmed by 5 bases and J by 9 bases, leaving 22 bases between them. Full variable domain (outside the CDR3, taken from reference TRBV7-2 and TRBJ2-2): GAGVSQSPSNKVTEKGKDVELRCDPISGHTALYWYRQSLGQGLEFLIYFQGNSAPDKSGLPSDRFSAERTGGSVSTLTIQRTQQEDSAVYLCASSAPLGLPNRELFFGEGSRLTVL.